This T cell receptor (beta chain) originates from a study of OX40 agonist ivuxolimab in advanced cancers. Measured with immunoSEQ multiplex PCR; TCRdb has only the in-frame clones, and not every one. The table has 50,000 to 75,000 clones, more than 85% seen once. Losses at the gene ends were 6 bases for V and 0 bases for J; bases not matched to a gene: 4. The CDR3 runs 15 residues. CDR1 LNHDA and CDR2 SQIVND come from the germline V gene (reference sequence). Notes on the study in general: There was clonal expansion of CD4+ and CD8+ blood T cells by week 6 at 0.1 to 3.0 mg/kg. Patients who responded partially at 0.1-3.0 mg/kg showed clonal expansion ranking among the lowest.

As concerns this clone: The antigen is unknown.

The sequence derives from an adult with an advanced solid tumor such as melanoma, head and neck, liver or kidney cancer. This chain links TRBV19 with TRBJ1-3; TRBD1 aligns across 8 bases. Sample: CD4+ or CD8+ T cells sorted from blood, taken in a trial of the OX40 agonist ivuxolimab. The CDR3 sequence is CASRTGVYSGNTIYF. DNA of the CDR3: TGTGCCAGTAGGACAGGGGTCTACTCTGGAAACACCATATATTTT.